These T cell receptor beta chains were read from a single sample in a study of T cells in localized non-small cell lung cancer. Profiling relied on immunoSEQ multiplex PCR, and the TCRdb table lists in-frame clones only, not all of them. The sample holds roughly 16,000 clones, 70% to 90% seen once. The sequences come from peripheral blood, collected before any cancer treatment. These receptors all stem from a male donor older than 55 with stage I lung adenocarcinoma. Each CDR3 is given with its conserved first and last residue. A D gene is named only where the DNA matches it firmly. Some rows mark clone size as missing; the rest say once, few, many or name a class of expanded clone.

V gene	J gene	D gene	clone size	CDR3 protein	CDR3 DNA
TRBV2	TRBJ2-7	TRBD1	.	CASSKDQGAYEQYF	TGTGCCAGCAGTAAAGATCAGGGGGCCTACGAGCAGTACTTC
TRBV27	TRBJ2-2	.	few	CASSSLKNTGELFF	TGTGCCAGCAGTTCGCTGAAGAACACCGGGGAGCTGTTTTTT
TRBV18	TRBJ1-5	.	.	CASSPGESQPQHF	TGTGCCAGCTCACCAGGGGAGAGTCAGCCCCAGCATTTT
TRBV10-2	TRBJ2-1	.	.	CASSSRRGSYNEQFF	TGCGCCAGCAGTTCCCGACGGGGCTCCTACAATGAGCAGTTCTTC
TRBV19	TRBJ2-1	.	.	CASSFQYNEQFF	TGTGCCAGTAGTTTCCAATACAATGAGCAGTTCTTC
TRBV7-9	TRBJ2-1	TRBD1	.	CASSPGDRQMDNEQFF	TGTGCCAGCAGCCCTGGGGACAGGCAAATGGACAATGAGCAGTTCTTC
TRBV9	TRBJ2-6	TRBD1	.	CASTPTGEPGANVLTF	TGTGCCAGCACCCCGACAGGGGAGCCTGGGGCCAACGTCCTGACTTTC
TRBV5-1	TRBJ2-1	TRBD2	.	CASTLTGDGGGAHNEQFF	TGCGCCAGCACCCTCACCGGGGATGGCGGGGGGGCCCACAATGAGCAGTTCTTC
TRBV4-3	TRBJ2-2	.	.	CASSHPGPANTGELFF	TGCGCCAGCAGCCACCCAGGGCCGGCGAACACCGGGGAGCTGTTTTTT
TRBV10-3	TRBJ1-2	.	.	CAISESLSSLLSGYTF	TGTGCCATCAGTGAGTCATTATCCTCCCTCCTATCTGGCTACACCTTC
TRBV25-1	TRBJ1-2	.	.	CASSDQGNYGYTF	TGTGCCAGCAGTGATCAGGGAAACTATGGCTACACCTTC
TRBV6-6	TRBJ2-3	TRBD2	.	CASSYSSGKLDTQYF	TGTGCCAGCAGTTACTCTAGCGGGAAGTTAGATACGCAGTATTTT
TRBV28	TRBJ2-1	TRBD1	.	CASTPGTVYNEQFF	TGTGCCAGCACACCCGGGACAGTCTACAATGAGCAGTTCTTC
TRBV28	TRBJ2-7	TRBD2	.	CASSPFGGLASREQYF	TGTGCCAGCAGCCCCTTCGGTGGACTAGCGAGTCGCGAGCAGTACTTC
TRBV5-1	TRBJ1-2	.	once	CASSLDAGWRSYGYTF	TGCGCCAGCAGCTTGGATGCCGGGTGGAGAAGCTATGGCTACACCTTC
TRBV4-2	TRBJ2-5	.	.	CASSLNGGWETQYF	TGTGCCAGCAGCCTGAACGGGGGTTGGGAGACCCAGTACTTC
TRBV7-2	TRBJ2-2	TRBD1	.	CASSLARGQGTGELFF	TGTGCCAGCAGCTTAGCGCGGGGACAGGGGACCGGGGAGCTGTTTTTT
TRBV5-1	TRBJ2-5	TRBD2	.	CASSPGSSGGLQTQYF	TGCGCCAGCAGCCCGGGGAGTAGCGGGGGGCTTCAGACCCAGTACTTC
TRBV6-1	TRBJ2-7	.	.	CASSDQASYEQYF	TGTGCCAGCAGTGATCAGGCCTCCTACGAGCAGTACTTC
TRBV4-3	TRBJ1-2	.	once	CASSQEGGASYGYTF	TGCGCCAGCAGCCAAGAGGGGGGCGCAAGCTATGGCTACACCTTC
TRBV5-1	TRBJ1-2	.	once	CASSPSGINYGYTF	TGCGCCAGCAGCCCTTCGGGGATCAACTATGGCTACACCTTC